The clone carrying this T cell receptor (beta chain) was counted once. Clones were sequenced by immunoSEQ multiplex PCR, and TCRdb holds only the in-frame ones, with some missing. The repertoire holds 200,000 to 250,000 clones, with around 83% as singletons. These data belong to a study of blood T cell repertoires in COVID-19. Looked up from germline, CDR1 is MDHEN and CDR2 is SYDVKM. The CDR3 loop spans 13 amino acids. This receptor was obtained from a man in his fifties or sixties who had recovered from COVID-19. The sample comprised peripheral blood. J is TRBJ2-3 and V is TRBV28, with 8 bases fitting TRBD1. The CDR3 here is CAIRRTGPDTQYF. CDR3 coding DNA: TGTGCTATACGCCGGACAGGGCCAGATACGCAGTATTTT. Based on the CDR3 plus reference TRBV28 and TRBJ2-3, the full variable domain is DVKVTQSSRYLVKRTGEKVFLECVQDMDHENMFWYRQDPGLGLRLIYFSYDVKMKEKGDIPEGYSVSREKKERFSLILESASTNQTSMYLCAIRRTGPDTQYFGPGTRLTVL.